These 32 T cell receptor beta chains came from one sample sequenced in a study of T cells in Graves' hyperthyroidism and ophthalmopathy. TCR beta CDR3 region amplification was performed from RNA transcripts. In the first-round RT-PCR of the TCR CDR3, the HTBI primer set was used. TCRdb fed the multiplex PCR reads into MiXCR, producing one record per CDR3 protein. The table includes about 480,000 distinct CDR3 sequences, around an eighth detected once. Sample: blood. Every receptor here comes from a woman younger than 35 with Graves' hyperthyroidism.

This clonotype has ten or more counts. The rearrangement uses TRBV18 and TRBJ1-5; a possible D gene is TRBD1 (5 bases). The length of the CDR3 is 14 residues. With 3 bases removed from V and 1 base from J, the gap between germline ends came to 7 bases. Germline values: CDR1 KGHSH, CDR2 LQKENI. DNA for the CDR3: TGTGCCAGCTCACCCGACAGAAGCAATCAGCCCCAGCATTTT. As protein: CASSPDRSNQPQHF.

The sample holds many counts of this clonotype. This chain uses TRBV27 with TRBJ2-1, with 9 bases matching TRBD2. The CDR3 is 16 amino acids. The germline CDR1 and CDR2 sequences are MNHEY and SMNVEV (reference sequence). The V and J ends lost 5 bases and 3 bases, in that order; junction bases with no gene match: 8. CDR3 nucleotides: TGTGCCAGCAGTCCCACAACTAGCGGGCTCTACAATGAGCAGTTCTTC. It encodes CASSPTTSGLYNEQFF.

This clonotype was found many times. V gene TRBV30 combines with J gene TRBJ2-1; no reliable D call. Trimming took 0 bases from V and 2 from J, leaving 5 bases between them. CDR3 size: 13 residues. Germline V lookup: CDR1 GTSNPN, CDR2 SVGIG (reference sequence). CDR3 nucleotides: TGTGCCTGGAGTGTAGCTACCTACAATGAGCAGTTCTTC. Protein: CAWSVATYNEQFF.

This clonotype came up many times. The chain joins TRBV19 to TRBJ1-5, with D perhaps matching TRBD1 (5 bases). Germline-derived CDR1 and CDR2 are LNHDA and SQIVND (reference sequence). The CDR3 covers 16 residues. V lost 3 bases to trimming and J lost 2 bases, with 14 bases between them. The CDR3 DNA follows: TGTGCCAGTAGTATTGTGGGGCAGAAAGGCAATCAGCCCCAGCATTTT. It yields the protein CASSIVGQKGNQPQHF.

This clonotype was detected many times. This chain connects TRBV11-3 to TRBJ2-1; 11 bases are a match to TRBD2. J gave up 7 bases and V 4 bases, and 6 bases lay outside the gene matches. Germline V gene sequence: CDR1 SGHNT, CDR2 YENEEA. The CDR3 is 15 residues long. Written as DNA, the CDR3 is TGTGCCAGCAGCTACGGACTAGCGGGCTGGAATGAGCAGTTCTTC. Translation gives CASSYGLAGWNEQFF.

This clonotype was detected many times. J is TRBJ2-5 and V is TRBV9, with D maybe TRBD1 (5 bases). V lost 0 bases and J lost 4, with 10 bases in between. The CDR3 runs 14 residues. From germline, CDR1 is SGDLS and CDR2 YYNGEE. The CDR3 DNA reads as TGTGCCAGCAGCGTAGCTACTCAGGGAGAGACCCAGTACTTC. Protein product: CASSVATQGETQYF.

This clonotype was counted at least ten times. The CDR3 loop is CASSLDQRTDTQYF. The CDR3 DNA follows: TGTGCCAGCAGCTTAGATCAACGCACAGATACGCAGTATTTT. This chain joins TRBV11-3 and TRBJ2-3; D not resolved. Looked up from germline, CDR1 is SGHNT and CDR2 is YENEEA. V was shortened by 0 bases and J by 1 base, with 5 bases between the two germline ends. This CDR3 has 14 residues.

This chain joins TRBV20-1 and TRBJ2-3; 9 bases align to TRBD2. This CDR3 is built from 15 residues. CDR1 is DFQATT, CDR2 SNEGSKA, per germline (reference sequence). Losses at the gene ends were 3 bases for V and 1 base for J; bases not matched to a gene: 5. The CDR3 DNA sequence: TGCAGTGCTAGTGGGCCTAGCGGGGGCACAGATACGCAGTATTTT. It encodes CSASGPSGGTDTQYF.

As for this clonotype: A much larger clonotype is one base distant, so this may be a read error. The chain is built from TRBV27 and TRBJ2-1, with 9 bases fitting TRBD2. After removal of 3 bases from V and 6 bases from J, the junction contained 9 bases not matched to a gene. CDR3 length: 16 residues. Germline values: CDR1 MNHEY, CDR2 SMNVEV (reference sequence). CDR3 amino acids: CASSFGLASTRNEQFF. The CDR3 DNA reads TGTGCCAGCAGTTTCGGACTAGCGTCCACACGCAATGAGCAGTTCTTC.

J is TRBJ2-3 and V is TRBV12-3 or TRBV12-4, with D possibly TRBD2 on 5 matching bases. Trimming stripped 8 bases from V and 2 bases from J, with 14 bases between. CDR3 size: 14 residues. Here the CDR3 reads CASGPRGFTDTQYF. The DNA for the CDR3 is TGTGCCAGCGGTCCTCGGGGTTTCACAGATACGCAGTATTTT.

This clonotype was seen at least ten times. This chain uses TRBV5-1 with TRBJ1-4, with D possibly matching TRBD1 (5 bases). The CDR3 loop spans 17 amino acids. The germline gives CDR1 SGHRS, CDR2 YFSETQ. The V end was cut by 0 bases, the J end by 4 bases, with 16 bases between. Here the CDR3 DNA reads TGCGCCAGCAGCTTGGCTACCGGGACGGATTATAATGAAAAACTGTTTTTT. Protein sequence: CASSLATGTDYNEKLFF.

This clonotype was counted ten times or more. The genes are TRBV9 and TRBJ1-1; 9 nucleotides agree with TRBD1. There are 15 residues in the CDR3. In germline, CDR1 is SGDLS, CDR2 YYNGEE. With V trimmed by 0 bases and J by 6 bases, 6 bases remained unmatched. The CDR3 DNA sequence: TGTGCCAGCAGCGTAGACGGGACAGGGTCCTCTGAAGCTTTCTTT. This codes for CASSVDGTGSSEAFF.

In its sample, this clonotype was seen a few times. The chain is built from TRBV19 and TRBJ2-2; D ambiguous. The CDR3 runs 13 residues. Germline V gene data show CDR1 as LNHDA and CDR2 as SQIVND (reference sequence). V dropped 3 bases and J dropped 7 bases, with 9 bases sitting between them. DNA for the CDR3: TGTGCCAGTAGTATCCCTGGCGGCGGGGAGCTGTTTTTT. This sequence encodes CASSIPGGGELFF.

This clonotype showed up just a few times. The chain joins TRBV20-1 to TRBJ2-3; the match to TRBD2 covers 11 bases. Germline CDR1 and CDR2: DFQATT and SNEGSKA (reference sequence). Unmatched junction bases numbered 13, after V lost 6 bases and J lost 2 bases. The CDR3 has 17 residues. The CDR3 loop reads CSATILGTSGNTDTQYF. CDR3 nucleotide sequence: TGCAGTGCAACGATTCTGGGGACTAGCGGAAACACAGATACGCAGTATTTT.

This clonotype came up many times. The chain has TRBV5-5 and TRBJ2-5; TRBD2 might be the D (6 bases). Germline V gene sequence: CDR1 SGHKS, CDR2 YYEKEE (reference sequence). CDR3 length equals 16 residues. V was cut by 4 bases and J by 4 bases, with 20 bases left in between. CDR3 sequence: CASSAELVEAGETQYF. CDR3 sequence (DNA): TGTGCCAGCAGCGCCGAGCTGGTTGAAGCGGGAGAGACCCAGTACTTC.

The table lists this clonotype with a few counts. V and J are TRBV18 and TRBJ1-1; unclear D gene. This CDR3 contains 15 residues. Germline CDR1 and CDR2: KGHSH and LQKENI. V was cut by 3 bases and J by 0 bases, with 11 bases left in between. CDR3 bases: TGTGCCAGCTCACCCAGCAGAGACTTGAACACTGAAGCTTTCTTT. Translated, it gives CASSPSRDLNTEAFF.

This clonotype has a handful of counts. The chain carries TRBV27 and TRBJ1-2; TRBD1 might be the D (6 bases). V was clipped by 3 bases and J by 4 bases, with 12 bases between them. Germline V gene sequence: CDR1 MNHEY, CDR2 SMNVEV (reference sequence). The CDR3 has 14 amino acids. In nucleotides, the CDR3 is TGTGCCAGCAGTTTCGCAGGGGCGAGCTATGGCTACACCTTC. Its protein product is CASSFAGASYGYTF.

This clonotype occurred many times. V and J are TRBV11-1 and TRBJ2-5; D uncertain. V lost 5 bases and J lost 2, with 15 bases in between. The CDR3 spans 15 residues. Per germline, CDR1 SGHAT and CDR2 FQDESV (reference sequence). Here the CDR3 reads CASSILRTPQETQYF. CDR3 coding DNA: TGTGCCAGCAGCATTCTTCGGACCCCACAAGAGACCCAGTACTTC.

This clonotype was counted ten times or more. The genes are TRBV27 and TRBJ1-1; no firm D call. This CDR3 comprises 13 residues. CDR1 and CDR2 (germline): MNHEY, SMNVEV (reference sequence). V was shortened by 7 bases and J by 1 base, with 10 bases between the two germline ends. The CDR3 DNA reads TGTGCCAGCAAGGTGACGTGGAACACTGAAGCTTTCTTT. Encoded protein: CASKVTWNTEAFF.

At least ten counts were recorded for this clonotype. The genes are TRBV20-1 and TRBJ2-3; 8 nucleotides line up with TRBD1. There are 18 residues in the CDR3. The J segment lost 0 bases and the V segment lost 0 bases, leaving 11 bases of the junction unmatched. Germline loops: CDR1 DFQATT, CDR2 SNEGSKA (reference sequence). The CDR3 nucleotides read TGCAGTGCTAGAGATAGGACAGGGTCGAGCGGGAGCACAGATACGCAGTATTTT. Its protein product is CSARDRTGSSGSTDTQYF.

Ten or more counts support this clonotype. The genes are TRBV9 and TRBJ1-3; D possibly corresponds to TRBD1 (5 bases). Germline CDR1 reads SGDLS; CDR2 reads YYNGEE. V gave up 0 bases and J gave up 0 bases, with 16 bases separating them. The CDR3 extends over 18 amino acids. This CDR3 reads CASSVGGFGTPSGNTIYF. The CDR3 region has the DNA TGTGCCAGCAGCGTAGGAGGATTCGGGACGCCCTCTGGAAACACCATATATTTT.

This clonotype has ten or more counts. This chain links TRBV11-3 with TRBJ2-2; D may correspond to TRBD1 or TRBD2 (5 bases each). Trimming removed 5 bases from V and 4 bases from J, with 14 bases in between. Germline loops: CDR1 SGHNT, CDR2 YENEEA. The CDR3 contains 15 residues. The CDR3 spells CASSPAGTLTGELFF. The CDR3, as DNA: TGTGCCAGCAGCCCAGCCGGGACCCTCACCGGGGAGCTGTTTTTT.

This clonotype was seen many times. The genes are TRBV29-1 and TRBJ1-4, with a weak D call TRBD1 (6 bases). The V gene's germline CDR1 is SQVTM and CDR2 ANQGSEA. CDR3 length: 12 residues. V was cut by 5 bases and J by 8 bases, with 12 bases left in between. The CDR3 coding sequence is TGCAGCGTTCAACAGGGTGGGGAAAAACTGTTTTTT. It yields the protein CSVQQGGEKLFF.

The table lists this clonotype with many counts. The chain carries TRBV5-1 and TRBJ2-4; D gene unclear. The V end lost 0 bases, the J end lost 5 bases, and 21 bases lay between the germline ends. The CDR3 spans 18 residues. CDR1 is SGHRS, CDR2 YFSETQ, per germline. CDR3 in DNA: TGCGCCAGCAGCTTGGAGTTAGGGTCCCGTGATGGGCAAAACATTCAGTACTTC. It is translated as CASSLELGSRDGQNIQYF.

As for this clonotype: This may be a read error: a much more frequent sequence differs by one nucleotide. The conserved phenylalanine or tryptophan normally closing the CDR3 is absent here, so this likely arose from a read error. The chain combines TRBV7-6 with TRBJ2-1; D uncertain. The V gene's germline CDR1 is SGHVS and CDR2 FNYEAQ. This CDR3 comprises 14 residues. V dropped 1 base and J dropped 5 bases, with 9 bases sitting between them. The CDR3, as DNA: TGTGCCAGCAGCTTAGAGTTGGCGGACAATGAGCAGTTCTCC. Residues: CASSLELADNEQFS.

This clonotype came up a few times. The CDR3 sequence is CASGLVRTGQENSGNTIYF. The CDR3 DNA follows: TGTGCTAGTGGTTTGGTAAGAACTGGCCAGGAGAACTCTGGAAACACCATATATTTT. J is TRBJ1-3 and V is TRBV12-5; unclear D gene. Germline-derived CDR1 and CDR2 are LGHNT and FRNRAP. Deletions cut 0 bases from V and 0 bases from J, with 18 bases between. The CDR3 covers 19 residues. Looking up the rest from reference TRBV12-5 and TRBJ1-3 gives the full variable domain: DARVTQTPRHKVTEMGQEVTMRCQPILGHNTVFWYRQTMMQGLELLAYFRNRAPLDDSGMPKDRFSAEMPDATLATLKIQPSEPRDSAVYFCASGLVRTGQENSGNTIYFGEGSWLTVV.

The chain employs TRBV6-2 or TRBV6-3 and TRBJ2-2; D gene unclear. Germline V gene sequence: CDR1 MNHEY, CDR2 SVGEGT. There are 15 residues in the CDR3. V was cut by 3 bases and J by 0 bases, with 8 bases left in between. In DNA form, the CDR3 reads TGTGCCAGCAGTTATGACCGCCCGAACACCGGGGAGCTGTTTTTT. Translating gives CASSYDRPNTGELFF.

This chain joins TRBV19 and TRBJ1-3; tentatively, D is TRBD1 (5 bases). Between the trimmed V and J ends, which lost 5 bases and 1 base, there was a span of 12 bases. The germline gives CDR1 LNHDA, CDR2 SQIVND (reference sequence). The length of the CDR3 is 15 residues. CDR3 sequence (DNA): TGTGCCAGTAGTTTACAGGCTAATTCTGGAAACACCATATATTTT. Protein: CASSLQANSGNTIYF.

This clonotype was seen many times. V gene TRBV20-1 combines with J gene TRBJ1-2, with D tentatively TRBD1 (5 bases). Trimming pared 6 bases from V and 1 base from J, leaving 9 bases between. The CDR3 is made up of 12 amino acids. Germline CDR1 DFQATT, CDR2 SNEGSKA (reference sequence). Here the CDR3 reads CSATDNNYGYTF. The CDR3 bases are TGCAGTGCGACGGACAATAACTATGGCTACACCTTC.

This clonotype was picked up many times. This rearrangement joins TRBV7-8 to TRBJ2-1, with TRBD2 matching 7 bases. This CDR3 is built from 15 residues. Trimming cost V 3 bases and J 8 bases; bases outside gene matches: 10. CDR1 and CDR2 (germline): SGHVS, FQNEAQ. The DNA for the CDR3 is TGTGCCAGCAGCTTTCTAGCGGCCCCGGTCGATGAGCAGTTCTTC. Its protein is CASSFLAAPVDEQFF.

Ten or more counts support this clonotype. The chain joins TRBV6-1 to TRBJ2-5; D tentatively fits TRBD1 or TRBD2 (5 bases each). Germline-derived CDR1 and CDR2 are MNHNS and SASEGT. The ends were cut back, 8 bases at V and 5 bases at J, with 21 bases in the middle. CDR3 length: 15 residues. The CDR3 region is CASLRVGAPGETQYF. The CDR3 DNA reads as TGTGCCAGCCTTAGGGTTGGGGCCCCGGGGGAGACCCAGTACTTC.

This clonotype was recorded many times. This chain links TRBV11-3 with TRBJ2-7; D is unclear. CDR1 and CDR2 from the germline V gene are SGHNT and YENEEA. The CDR3 has 11 amino acids. V was clipped by 8 bases and J by 3 bases, with 8 bases between them. DNA of the CDR3: TGTGCCAGCGCCCGCGGCTACGAGCAGTACTTC. This translates into CASARGYEQYF.